Listed below are T cell receptor beta chains from one sample, sequenced in a study of T cell repertoires in cytomegalovirus infection. Each CDR3 protein is one row after TCRdb ran MiXCR on the reads. The table has around 710,000 distinct CDR3 sequences, roughly 28% seen once. These receptors' antigens are unknown. Sequences were derived from cultured CD8+ T cells from PBMCs, sampled from culture after CMV antigen stimulation. These receptors originate from a human donor in good health (CMV status not recorded). Some clones in this sample may be carry-over from other donors' samples. The conserved cysteine and the conserved F or W are not part of the CDR3 here. Fields, in order: CDR3 protein, V gene, J gene.

cdr3_aa: ASSPDRGDTGELF
v_call: TRBV19
j_call: TRBJ2-2

cdr3_aa: AISSRDTRSYEQY
v_call: TRBV10-3
j_call: TRBJ2-7

cdr3_aa: ASGSGQNTGELF
v_call: TRBV12-5
j_call: TRBJ2-2

cdr3_aa: ASSLWGLGYGYT
v_call: TRBV5-4
j_call: TRBJ1-2

cdr3_aa: ASSYGGGGENYGYT
v_call: TRBV6-4
j_call: TRBJ1-2

cdr3_aa: ASSKTDRLLETQY
v_call: TRBV6-1
j_call: TRBJ2-5

cdr3_aa: ASRTGQGLETQY
v_call: TRBV6-1
j_call: TRBJ2-5

cdr3_aa: ASTNPRDRGQETQY
v_call: TRBV7-9
j_call: TRBJ2-5

cdr3_aa: ASSFIISGQGLHEQY
v_call: TRBV12-3/TRBV12-4
j_call: TRBJ2-7

cdr3_aa: ASSYGTSGAQSADTQY
v_call: TRBV6-5
j_call: TRBJ2-3

cdr3_aa: ASSGTPGTYEQY
v_call: TRBV6-1
j_call: TRBJ2-7

cdr3_aa: AIGDVLYEQY
v_call: TRBV10-3
j_call: TRBJ2-7

cdr3_aa: ASSQEGSRNEKLF
v_call: TRBV4-2
j_call: TRBJ1-4

cdr3_aa: ASSPRGQGYNSPLH
v_call: TRBV27
j_call: TRBJ1-6

cdr3_aa: ASSYSDGYT
v_call: TRBV6-2/TRBV6-3
j_call: TRBJ1-2

cdr3_aa: ASRIRGYTEAF
v_call: TRBV27
j_call: TRBJ1-1

cdr3_aa: ASSHLAGLGFDTQY
v_call: TRBV4-1
j_call: TRBJ2-3

cdr3_aa: ASSEDLPDTQY
v_call: TRBV6-1
j_call: TRBJ2-3

cdr3_aa: ATSGQGYNEQF
v_call: TRBV10-3
j_call: TRBJ2-1

cdr3_aa: ASSLSSPSGGALDNEQF
v_call: TRBV7-9
j_call: TRBJ2-1

cdr3_aa: ASSRPLGTNTEAF
v_call: TRBV7-4
j_call: TRBJ1-1

cdr3_aa: ASSQEGRGSDGYT
v_call: TRBV4-3
j_call: TRBJ1-2

cdr3_aa: SARAAGTGNYNEQF
v_call: TRBV20-1
j_call: TRBJ2-1

cdr3_aa: ASSQERGFSSYGYT
v_call: TRBV4-2
j_call: TRBJ1-2

cdr3_aa: ASSIVGSLSGANVLT
v_call: TRBV19
j_call: TRBJ2-6

cdr3_aa: ASSPRDTGSYNEQF
v_call: TRBV7-2
j_call: TRBJ2-1

cdr3_aa: ASSPDTSVDQETQY
v_call: TRBV7-2
j_call: TRBJ2-5

cdr3_aa: ASTTGQLYEQY
v_call: TRBV6-5
j_call: TRBJ2-7

cdr3_aa: ASSPARAAYEQY
v_call: TRBV4-1
j_call: TRBJ2-7

cdr3_aa: ASSPMGPNTGELF
v_call: TRBV18
j_call: TRBJ2-2

cdr3_aa: ASSAGPYYGYT
v_call: TRBV19
j_call: TRBJ1-2

cdr3_aa: ASSLQVEETQY
v_call: TRBV7-9
j_call: TRBJ2-5

cdr3_aa: ASSPGVSGGDEQF
v_call: TRBV7-3
j_call: TRBJ2-1

cdr3_aa: ASSWTGGYGYT
v_call: TRBV12-3/TRBV12-4
j_call: TRBJ1-2

cdr3_aa: ASSFQGVNQPQH
v_call: TRBV7-9
j_call: TRBJ1-5

cdr3_aa: ASSNGTGNQPQH
v_call: TRBV7-9
j_call: TRBJ1-5

cdr3_aa: ASSYAGPDTQY
v_call: TRBV6-2/TRBV6-3
j_call: TRBJ2-3

cdr3_aa: ASSLASAGVTGELF
v_call: TRBV7-3
j_call: TRBJ2-2

cdr3_aa: ASTDGDTQY
v_call: TRBV6-1
j_call: TRBJ2-3

cdr3_aa: SARDGMGVEAF
v_call: TRBV20-1
j_call: TRBJ1-1

cdr3_aa: ASSVGDATNEKLF
v_call: TRBV9
j_call: TRBJ1-4

cdr3_aa: ASSYAPVGAEAF
v_call: TRBV6-2/TRBV6-3
j_call: TRBJ1-1

cdr3_aa: ASSFQTGTGFGYT
v_call: TRBV7-6
j_call: TRBJ1-2

cdr3_aa: ASSFLRVVNETQY
v_call: TRBV7-8
j_call: TRBJ2-5

cdr3_aa: ASSSRGPTYEQY
v_call: TRBV2
j_call: TRBJ2-7

cdr3_aa: ASSQDHGPDRGWNGYT
v_call: TRBV14
j_call: TRBJ1-2

cdr3_aa: ASPGGTGRPGELF
v_call: TRBV12-3/TRBV12-4
j_call: TRBJ2-2

cdr3_aa: ASSSRAEAF
v_call: TRBV5-4
j_call: TRBJ1-1

cdr3_aa: ASSFGQTNEKLF
v_call: TRBV27
j_call: TRBJ1-4

cdr3_aa: ASSFGTGSTEAF
v_call: TRBV27
j_call: TRBJ1-1

cdr3_aa: ASSIGGTGVYEQY
v_call: TRBV19
j_call: TRBJ2-7